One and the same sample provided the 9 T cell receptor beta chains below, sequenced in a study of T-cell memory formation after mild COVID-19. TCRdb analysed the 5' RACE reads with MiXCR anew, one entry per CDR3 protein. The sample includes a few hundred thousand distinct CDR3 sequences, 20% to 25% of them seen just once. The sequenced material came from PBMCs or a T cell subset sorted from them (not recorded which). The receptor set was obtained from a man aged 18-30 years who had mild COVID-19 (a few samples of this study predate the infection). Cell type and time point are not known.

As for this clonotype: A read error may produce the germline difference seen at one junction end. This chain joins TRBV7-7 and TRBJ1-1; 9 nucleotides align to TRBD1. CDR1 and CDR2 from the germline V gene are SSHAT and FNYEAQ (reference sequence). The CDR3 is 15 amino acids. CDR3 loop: CASSRDRAEGTEAFF. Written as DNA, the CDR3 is TGTGCTAGCAGCCGGGACAGGGCCGAGGGCACTGAAGCTTTCTTT.

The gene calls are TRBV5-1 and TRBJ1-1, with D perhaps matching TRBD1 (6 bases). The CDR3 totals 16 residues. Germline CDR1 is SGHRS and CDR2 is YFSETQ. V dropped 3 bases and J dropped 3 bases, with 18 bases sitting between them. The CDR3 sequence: CASSSALRGGDTEAFF. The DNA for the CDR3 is TGCGCCAGCAGCTCGGCACTCAGGGGCGGTGACACTGAAGCTTTCTTT.

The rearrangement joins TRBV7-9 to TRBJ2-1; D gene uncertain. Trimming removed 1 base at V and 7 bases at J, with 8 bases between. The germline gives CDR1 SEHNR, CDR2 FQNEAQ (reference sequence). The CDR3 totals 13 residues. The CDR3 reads CASSLVEANEQFF. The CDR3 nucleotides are TGTGCCAGCAGCTTAGTCGAGGCGAATGAGCAGTTCTTC.

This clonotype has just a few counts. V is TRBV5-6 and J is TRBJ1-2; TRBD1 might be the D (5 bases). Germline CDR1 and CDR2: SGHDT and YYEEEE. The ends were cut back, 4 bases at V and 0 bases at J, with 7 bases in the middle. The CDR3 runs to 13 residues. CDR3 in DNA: TGTGCCAGCAGCACGGACACTAACTATGGCTACACCTTC. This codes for CASSTDTNYGYTF. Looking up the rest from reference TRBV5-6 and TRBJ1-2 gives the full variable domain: DAGVTQSPTHLIKTRGQQVTLRCSPKSGHDTVSWYQQALGQGPQFIFQYYEEEERQRGNFPDRFSGHQFPNYSSELNVNALLLGDSALYLCASSTDTNYGYTFGSGTRLTVV.

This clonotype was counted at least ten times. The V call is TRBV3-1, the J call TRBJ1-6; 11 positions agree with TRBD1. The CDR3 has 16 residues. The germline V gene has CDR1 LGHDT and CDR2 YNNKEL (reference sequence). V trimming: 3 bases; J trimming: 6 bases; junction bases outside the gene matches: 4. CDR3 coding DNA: TGTGCCAGCAGCCAGCTTGGGACAGGGGGTAATTCACCCCTCCACTTT. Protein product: CASSQLGTGGNSPLHF.

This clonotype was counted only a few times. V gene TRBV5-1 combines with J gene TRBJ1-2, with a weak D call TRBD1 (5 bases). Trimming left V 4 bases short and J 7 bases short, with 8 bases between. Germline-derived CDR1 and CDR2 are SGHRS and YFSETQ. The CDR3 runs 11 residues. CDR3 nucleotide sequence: TGCGCCAGCAGCGGGGACGGTGGCTACACCTTC. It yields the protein CASSGDGGYTF. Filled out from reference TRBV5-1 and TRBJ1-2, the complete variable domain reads KAGVTQTPRYLIKTRGQQVTLSCSPISGHRSVSWYQQTPGQGLQFLFEYFSETQRNKGNFPGRFSGRQFSNSRSEMNVSTLELGDSALYLCASSGDGGYTFGSGTRLTVV.

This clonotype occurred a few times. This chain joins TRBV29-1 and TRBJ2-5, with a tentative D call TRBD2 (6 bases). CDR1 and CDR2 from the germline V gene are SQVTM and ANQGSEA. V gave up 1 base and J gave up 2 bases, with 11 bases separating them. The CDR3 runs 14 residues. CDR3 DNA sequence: TGCAGCGTTGAAGTACCGGGACTTCAAGAGACCCAGTACTTC. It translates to CSVEVPGLQETQYF.

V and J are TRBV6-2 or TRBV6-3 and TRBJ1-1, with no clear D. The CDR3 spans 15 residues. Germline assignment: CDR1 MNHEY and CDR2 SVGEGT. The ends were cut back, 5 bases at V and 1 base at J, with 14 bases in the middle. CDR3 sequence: CASSPHSTANTEAFF. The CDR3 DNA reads TGTGCCAGCAGTCCACACTCTACAGCGAACACTGAAGCTTTCTTT.

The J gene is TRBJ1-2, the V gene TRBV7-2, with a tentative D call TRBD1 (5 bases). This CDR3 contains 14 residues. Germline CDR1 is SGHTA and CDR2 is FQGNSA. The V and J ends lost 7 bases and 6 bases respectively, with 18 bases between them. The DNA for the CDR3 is TGTGCCAGCACCAAAGCGGCGGGGACCGATGGCTACACCTTC. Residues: CASTKAAGTDGYTF.